Below, 2 T cell receptor beta chains from the same sample are listed, as sequenced in a study of cytomegalovirus exposure and HLA in healthy donors. Generated by immunoSEQ multiplex PCR, the TCRdb table keeps only in-frame clones and is missing some. The table includes roughly 330,000 clones, about 85% detected once. Input material: PBMCs. These receptors were taken from a woman between 25 and 40 years old in good health and CMV-seropositive.

The chain uses TRBV6-5 and TRBJ2-5; 8 nucleotides agree with TRBD1. Unmatched junction bases numbered 3, after V lost 4 bases and J lost 5 bases. The length of the CDR3 is 13 residues. Germline CDR1 MNHEY, CDR2 SVGAGI. CDR3 region: CASSSQGAETQYF. The DNA of the CDR3 is TGTGCCAGCAGTTCGCAGGGGGCTGAGACCCAGTACTTC.

In its sample, this clone was seen once. The V gene is TRBV4-3, the J gene TRBJ1-2; TRBD1 might be the D (6 bases). Per the germline V gene, CDR1 is LGHNA and CDR2 is YSLEER. V lost 0 bases and J lost 8, with 16 bases in between. This CDR3 is built from 15 residues. The CDR3 reads CASSQDIGGAWGYTF. In DNA, the CDR3 is TGCGCCAGCAGCCAAGATATCGGGGGCGCGTGGGGCTACACCTTC.